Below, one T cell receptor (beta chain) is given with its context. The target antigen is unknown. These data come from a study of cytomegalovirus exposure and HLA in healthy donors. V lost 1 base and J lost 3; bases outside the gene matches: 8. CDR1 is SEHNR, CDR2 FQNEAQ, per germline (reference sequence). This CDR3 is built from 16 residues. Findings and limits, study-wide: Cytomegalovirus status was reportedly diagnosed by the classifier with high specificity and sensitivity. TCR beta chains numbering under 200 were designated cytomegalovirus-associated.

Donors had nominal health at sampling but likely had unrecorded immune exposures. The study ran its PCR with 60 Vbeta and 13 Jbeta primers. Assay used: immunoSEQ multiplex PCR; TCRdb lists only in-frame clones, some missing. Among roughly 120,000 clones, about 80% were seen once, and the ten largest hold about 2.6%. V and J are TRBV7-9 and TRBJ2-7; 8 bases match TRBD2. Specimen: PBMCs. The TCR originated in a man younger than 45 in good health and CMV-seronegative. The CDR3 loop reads CASSLVGGRFSYEQYF. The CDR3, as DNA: TGTGCCAGCAGCTTAGTAGGCGGGAGGTTCAGCTACGAGCAGTACTTC.